Listed here are 5 T cell receptor beta chains from one sample, sequenced in a study of blood T cells in healthy people across ages. Next came a second PCR, run for about 6 to 11 cycles, which used a sample-barcoded 5' primer along with a J-beta primer mix. Using its own MiXCR run on the 5' RACE reads, TCRdb lists one record per CDR3 protein. The sample yields about 900,000 distinct CDR3 sequences, around 48% seen once. Sample: blood. The source is a young man in good health.

CDR3 residues: CASSSIQVLHEQYF. Here the CDR3 DNA reads TGTGCCAGCAGCTCCATCCAGGTTCTCCACGAGCAGTACTTC. The J gene is TRBJ2-7, the V gene TRBV7-9; D remains ambiguous. Germline CDR1 reads SEHNR; CDR2 reads FQNEAQ (reference sequence). CDR3 length equals 14 residues. Trimming pared 4 bases from V and 5 bases from J, leaving 15 bases between.

This sequence joins TRBV14 and TRBJ2-5, with TRBD1 matching 7 bases. Looked up from germline, CDR1 is SGHDN and CDR2 is FVKESK. V dropped 4 bases and J dropped 9; count of bases not matched to a gene: 2. The CDR3 is 11 amino acids. The CDR3 is CASSRGQAQYF. The CDR3, as DNA: TGTGCCAGCAGCCGTGGACAGGCCCAGTACTTC. Variable domain in full (rest from reference TRBV14 and TRBJ2-5): EAGVTQFPSHSVIEKGQTVTLRCDPISGHDNLYWYRRVMGKEIKFLLHFVKESKQDESGMPNNRFLAERTGGTYSTLKVQPAELEDSGVYFCASSRGQAQYFGPGTRLLVL.

This clonotype was picked up one time. The rearrangement links TRBV6-5 to TRBJ2-3, with 8 bases matching TRBD2. The V gene end was trimmed by 7 bases and the J gene end by 2 bases; junction bases not matched to a gene: 11. The germline V gene encodes CDR1 MNHEY and CDR2 SVGAGI. CDR3 length: 16 amino acids. The CDR3 spells CASTATGGGPTDTQYF. CDR3 coding DNA: TGTGCCAGCACCGCCACGGGGGGGGGCCCCACAGATACGCAGTATTTT.

The chain has TRBV24-1 and TRBJ2-7, with 9 bases fitting TRBD1. With 0 bases clipped from V and 7 bases from J, the junction kept 9 bases outside the gene matches. The CDR3 runs 16 residues. Germline loops: CDR1 KGHDR, CDR2 SFDVKD. CDR3 sequence reads: CATSDLPTDRGNEQYF. CDR3 nucleotides: TGTGCCACCAGTGATTTGCCCACCGACAGGGGGAATGAGCAGTACTTC.

The genes are TRBV18 and TRBJ2-6; D remains ambiguous. The V and J ends lost 5 bases and 2 bases respectively, with 19 bases between them. Per the germline V gene, CDR1 is KGHSH and CDR2 is LQKENI. This CDR3 is built from 18 residues. The CDR3 here is CASSSLRVDLPGANVLTF. CDR3 in DNA: TGTGCCAGCTCATCCCTTCGAGTAGATCTCCCTGGGGCCAACGTCCTGACTTTC.